This T cell receptor beta chain was documented in a study of response to subunit inactivated influenza vaccine. Study-wide results and caveats: Researchers suggested that each seasonal influenza vaccination recruits few new T cells.

Germline V gene sequence: CDR1 LGHDT, CDR2 YNNKEL (reference sequence). Trimming removed 1 base from V and 5 bases from J; junction bases left unmatched: 7. CDR3 size: 16 residues. As to this clonotype: What it binds is unknown.

TCRdb ran MiXCR on the RT-PCR reads and lists one entry per CDR3 protein. There are 250,000 to 350,000 distinct CDR3 sequences in the sample; 22% occur only once, and 10% lies in the top ten. This clonotype was sampled from a man aged 50 to 69 who received an inactivated influenza vaccine. The chain joins TRBV3-1 to TRBJ2-3; TRBD1 aligns across 9 bases. The input for sequencing was PBMCs from blood, taken approximately 22 months after vaccination. The chain's CDR3 is CASSQGTGGEIDTQYF. The CDR3 bases are TGTGCCAGCAGCCAAGGAACAGGGGGCGAAATAGATACGCAGTATTTT.